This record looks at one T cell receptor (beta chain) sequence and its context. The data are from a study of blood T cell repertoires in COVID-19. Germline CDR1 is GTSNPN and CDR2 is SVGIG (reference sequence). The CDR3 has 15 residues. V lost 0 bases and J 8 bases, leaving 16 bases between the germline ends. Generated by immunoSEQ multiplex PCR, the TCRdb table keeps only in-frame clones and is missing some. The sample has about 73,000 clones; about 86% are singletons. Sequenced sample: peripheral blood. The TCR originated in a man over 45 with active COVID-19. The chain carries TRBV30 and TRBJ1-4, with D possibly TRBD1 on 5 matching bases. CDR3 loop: CAWSVPRGKGEKLFF. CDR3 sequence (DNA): TGTGCCTGGAGTGTACCAAGGGGAAAGGGCGAAAAACTGTTTTTT.